The 32 T cell receptor beta chains in this list originate from one sample, sequenced in a study of blood T cell repertoires in COVID-19. Data came from immunoSEQ multiplex PCR; TCRdb stores just in-frame clones and leaves some out. The repertoire holds 290,000 or so clones, with more than 85% as singletons. Sequenced material: peripheral blood. The receptor source for this set is a man aged 65 to 79 with acute or convalescent COVID-19.

This clone was picked up one time. The chain employs TRBV18 and TRBJ2-2; D gene uncertain. The CDR3 length is 13 residues. Between the trimmed V and J ends, which lost 5 bases and 6 bases, there was a span of 10 bases. Per the germline V gene, CDR1 is KGHSH and CDR2 is LQKENI. CDR3 nucleotides: TGTGCCAGCTCAGATTTAGTGGCCGGGGAGCTGTTTTTT. This sequence encodes CASSDLVAGELFF.

The chain couples TRBV2 to TRBJ2-2; TRBD1 aligns across 9 bases. This CDR3 contains 16 residues. V lost 6 bases to trimming and J lost 3 bases; unmatched junction nucleotides: 8. Looked up from germline, CDR1 is SNHLY and CDR2 is FYNNEI. The CDR3 spells CASRQLGTGHTGELFF. The CDR3 DNA reads as TGTGCCAGCAGGCAACTCGGGACAGGGCACACCGGGGAGCTGTTTTTT.

This clone has a single count. The chain employs TRBV11-2 and TRBJ2-7; perhaps TRBD1 as D (5 bases). Germline loops: CDR1 SGHAT, CDR2 FQNNGV. The V and J ends lost 3 bases and 5 bases respectively, with 14 bases between them. The CDR3 extends over 14 amino acids. CDR3 coding DNA: TGTGCCAGCAGCTTTGTCATCCAGGGCCACGAGCAGTACTTC. Protein product: CASSFVIQGHEQYF. Variable domain in full (rest from reference TRBV11-2 and TRBJ2-7): EAGVAQSPRYKIIEKRQSVAFWCNPISGHATLYWYQQILGQGPKLLIQFQNNGVVDDSQLPKDRFSAERLKGVDSTLKIQPAKLEDSAVYLCASSFVIQGHEQYFGPGTRLTVT.

The J gene is TRBJ2-5, the V gene TRBV12-5, with 10 bases matching TRBD2. This CDR3 is 14 amino acids long. Germline CDR1 and CDR2: LGHNT and FRNRAP. Trimming cost V 3 bases and J 4 bases; bases outside gene matches: 2. Here the CDR3 DNA reads TGTGCTAGTGGTTTAGCGGGAGGGCGAGAGACCCAGTACTTC. This codes for CASGLAGGRETQYF. Full variable domain (missing parts from reference TRBV12-5 and TRBJ2-5): DARVTQTPRHKVTEMGQEVTMRCQPILGHNTVFWYRQTMMQGLELLAYFRNRAPLDDSGMPKDRFSAEMPDATLATLKIQPSEPRDSAVYFCASGLAGGRETQYFGPGTRLLVL.

The chain links TRBV9 to TRBJ2-1; 7 bases line up with TRBD1. Germline CDR1 reads SGDLS; CDR2 reads YYNGEE. CDR3 length: 13 residues. With 0 bases clipped from V and 10 bases from J, the junction kept 4 bases outside the gene matches. Written as DNA, the CDR3 is TGTGCCAGCAGCGTAGCCGTGGACAGGGAGCAGTTCTTC. The encoded protein is CASSVAVDREQFF.

V usage is TRBV4-3 and J usage is TRBJ2-1, with unresolved D. CDR1 is LGHNA, CDR2 YSLEER, per germline. V lost 0 bases and J lost 5, with 11 bases in between. The CDR3 is 15 residues long. The CDR3 coding sequence is TGCGCCAGCAGCCAAGATAAGAACAAGAACAATGAGCAGTTCTTC. Amino acids: CASSQDKNKNNEQFF.

The V gene is TRBV10-3, the J gene TRBJ2-7; 8 bases agree with TRBD1. This CDR3 comprises 15 residues. CDR1 ENHRY and CDR2 SYGVKD come from the germline V gene. The V gene end was trimmed by 0 bases and the J gene end by 4 bases; junction bases not matched to a gene: 5. This chain's CDR3 is CAISESPGGGYEQYF. In DNA, the CDR3 is TGTGCCATCAGTGAGTCACCAGGGGGCGGTTACGAGCAGTACTTC.

V and J are TRBV5-4 and TRBJ1-6, with D unresolved. The ends were cut back, 0 bases at V and 7 bases at J, with 11 bases in the middle. Germline-derived CDR1 and CDR2 are SGHNT and YYREEE (reference sequence). This CDR3 region has 15 residues. CDR3 residues: CASSLDRIKNSPLHF. CDR3 DNA sequence: TGTGCCAGCAGCTTGGATAGAATTAAGAATTCACCCCTCCACTTT.

This clone was picked up one time. This rearrangement joins TRBV20-1 to TRBJ1-4; no clear D. CDR1 is DFQATT, CDR2 SNEGSKA, per germline (reference sequence). The V and J ends lost 3 bases and 8 bases respectively, with 16 bases between them. This CDR3 region has 14 residues. CDR3 in amino acids: CSASKEQGREKLFF. The CDR3 DNA reads as TGCAGTGCTAGTAAGGAGCAAGGTCGGGAAAAACTGTTTTTT.

The chain recombines TRBV30 with TRBJ1-1; D unresolved. The germline CDR1 and CDR2 sequences are GTSNPN and SVGIG (reference sequence). The CDR3 runs 16 residues. V was pared by 0 bases and J by 0 bases, with 14 bases between. This CDR3 is CAWSVRGWPMNTEAFF. CDR3 nucleotide sequence: TGTGCCTGGAGTGTACGGGGTTGGCCGATGAACACTGAAGCTTTCTTT.

V gene TRBV5-1 combines with J gene TRBJ2-1; TRBD1 aligns across 8 bases. Germline loops: CDR1 SGHRS, CDR2 YFSETQ. Trimming took 1 base from V and 6 from J; bases not matched to a gene: 9. The CDR3 extends over 16 amino acids. The DNA of the CDR3 is TGCGCCAGCAGCTTGTTCGGACAGGGAACCCCCAATGAGCAGTTCTTC. It encodes CASSLFGQGTPNEQFF.

The chain recombines TRBV5-1 with TRBJ2-2, with a weak D call TRBD2 (6 bases). Germline V gives CDR1 SGHRS, CDR2 YFSETQ. Trimming removed 0 bases from V and 4 bases from J, with 13 bases in between. The CDR3 contains 16 residues. The CDR3 spells CASSLVGTLVTGELFF. CDR3 nucleotides: TGCGCCAGCAGCTTGGTAGGGACTCTCGTCACCGGGGAGCTGTTTTTT.

The chain uses TRBV28 and TRBJ1-2; weak D call: TRBD1 (6 bases). V was trimmed by 5 bases and J by 2 bases, leaving 12 bases between them. The CDR3 length is 14 residues. Germline values: CDR1 MDHEN, CDR2 SYDVKM. The CDR3 region has the DNA TGTGCCAGCAGTCGACAGGTTTCCAACTATGGCTACACCTTC. Residues: CASSRQVSNYGYTF.

V and J are TRBV3-1 (or the pseudogene TRBV3-2) and TRBJ1-2; the match to TRBD1 covers 11 bases. Germline trimming cut 0 bases from V and 5 bases from J; bases unmatched to any gene: 5. This CDR3 comprises 16 residues. Germline CDR1 and CDR2: LGHDT and YNNKEL (reference sequence). The DNA for the CDR3 is TGTGCCAGCAGCCAAGAAGCCGGGACAGGGGGTTATGGCTACACCTTC. It specifies CASSQEAGTGGYGYTF.

This rearrangement joins TRBV4-2 to TRBJ2-3, with 15 positions matching TRBD2. V shed 4 bases, J shed 4 bases, and the junction held 0 bases outside the gene matches. The CDR3 extends over 15 amino acids. Germline V gene sequence: CDR1 LGHNA, CDR2 YNFKEQ. The CDR3 sequence: CASSRTSGRADTQYF. The CDR3 nucleotides read TGTGCCAGCAGCCGGACTAGCGGGAGGGCAGATACGCAGTATTTT.

The chain joins TRBV19 to TRBJ2-2; D is uncertain. Germline V gene data show CDR1 as LNHDA and CDR2 as SQIVND (reference sequence). Trimming left V 6 bases short and J 0 bases short, with 11 bases between. The CDR3 spans 15 residues. The DNA of the CDR3 is TGTGCCAGTAGCTCAGGTGTCGCGAACACCGGGGAGCTGTTTTTT. As protein: CASSSGVANTGELFF.

The chain is built from TRBV5-1 and TRBJ2-7, with 8 nucleotides matching TRBD1. Germline trimming cut 3 bases from V and 3 bases from J; bases unmatched to any gene: 2. CDR3 length: 13 amino acids. From germline, CDR1 is SGHRS and CDR2 YFSETQ. CDR3 region: CASSSGQGYEQYF. CDR3 bases: TGCGCCAGCAGCTCCGGACAGGGCTACGAGCAGTACTTC.

The chain combines TRBV24-1 with TRBJ1-2, with 9 nucleotides matching TRBD1. After removal of 3 bases from V and 9 bases from J, the junction contained 10 bases not matched to a gene. The CDR3 contains 15 residues. Germline loops: CDR1 KGHDR, CDR2 SFDVKD. The CDR3 DNA sequence: TGTGCCACCAGTGATGGCCCCCGGGACAGGGACAGCTACACCTTC. As protein: CATSDGPRDRDSYTF.

This sequence joins TRBV28 and TRBJ2-1; 7 bases fit TRBD2. Germline V gene sequence: CDR1 MDHEN, CDR2 SYDVKM. CDR3 length: 14 residues. With V trimmed by 5 bases and J by 2 bases, 3 bases remained unmatched. Here the CDR3 DNA reads TGTGCCAGCAGTAGAGCGGGGACCTACAATGAGCAGTTCTTC. Its translation is CASSRAGTYNEQFF.

This chain joins TRBV9 and TRBJ1-4; TRBD1 might be the D (6 bases). V gave up 3 bases and J gave up 10 bases, with 19 bases separating them. Germline V gene sequence: CDR1 SGDLS, CDR2 YYNGEE. This CDR3 is 15 amino acids long. CDR3 DNA sequence: TGTGCCAGCAGCGCCCACTCAGGGGAGGGTGGAAAACTGTTTTTT. Protein sequence: CASSAHSGEGGKLFF.

In this sample, this clone turned up once. This chain uses TRBV6-2 or TRBV6-3 with TRBJ2-5; 7 bases agree with TRBD1. Trimming took 2 bases from V and 5 from J; bases not matched to a gene: 8. Germline loops: CDR1 MNHEY, CDR2 SVGEGT. The CDR3 covers 15 residues. CDR3 sequence (DNA): TGTGCCAGCAGTTACGTAGGACAGGTCTGGGAGACCCAGTACTTC. Its protein product is CASSYVGQVWETQYF.

This chain joins TRBV7-9 and TRBJ1-1; 7 bases are shared with TRBD1. CDR1 is SEHNR, CDR2 FQNEAQ, per germline (reference sequence). V shed 5 bases and J 3 bases; nucleotides not matched to a gene: 9. This CDR3 region has 15 residues. In DNA, the CDR3 is TGTGCCAGCAGCCCCAACCGGGACAGACACACTGAAGCTTTCTTT. Translated: CASSPNRDRHTEAFF.

This chain links TRBV29-1 with TRBJ1-1; tentative D call: TRBD1 (5 bases). CDR1 SQVTM and CDR2 ANQGSEA come from the germline V gene. V lost 0 bases and J 2 bases, leaving 22 bases between the germline ends. The CDR3 contains 18 residues. In DNA form, the CDR3 reads TGCAGCGTTGAAGATCACTTCGTCACCCCGACAGCCAACACTGAAGCTTTCTTT. This gives the protein CSVEDHFVTPTANTEAFF.

The V call is TRBV2, the J call TRBJ2-5, with 9 bases fitting TRBD2. J was trimmed by 5 bases and V by 8 bases; bases with no gene match: 9. The CDR3 sequence is 14 residues long. Germline lookup yields CDR1 SNHLY and CDR2 FYNNEI. The CDR3 protein is CASFLAGIGETQYF. CDR3 in DNA: TGTGCCAGCTTCCTAGCGGGGATAGGGGAGACCCAGTACTTC.

The chain links TRBV6-2 or TRBV6-3 to TRBJ1-5; D is possibly TRBD1 (6 bases). Germline V gene lookup returns CDR1 MNHEY and CDR2 SVGEGT. This CDR3 comprises 12 residues. V was clipped by 5 bases and J by 8 bases, with 10 bases between them. Here the CDR3 reads CASSQTGKPQHF. In DNA, the CDR3 is TGTGCCAGCAGTCAAACAGGGAAGCCCCAGCATTTT.

Only a few counts were recorded for this clone. V and J are TRBV7-9 and TRBJ2-7; D may be TRBD1 (5 bases). Germline V lookup: CDR1 SEHNR, CDR2 FQNEAQ (reference sequence). This CDR3 has 14 amino acids. Deletions cut 5 bases from V and 2 bases from J, with 13 bases between. The CDR3 nucleotides are TGTGCCAGCAGCCAAGGGGATGGGCCCTACGAGCAGTACTTC. Amino acid sequence: CASSQGDGPYEQYF.

The chain combines TRBV12-3 or TRBV12-4 with TRBJ2-7; the D gene is possibly TRBD1 (6 bases). This CDR3 comprises 13 residues. V lost 6 bases, J lost 1 base, and 10 bases lay in between. CDR3 DNA sequence: TGTGCCAGCAGATTAACAGGGTCCTACGAGCAGTACTTC. Translated: CASRLTGSYEQYF.

This rearrangement joins TRBV6-5 to TRBJ1-6, with unresolved D. The CDR3 contains 14 residues. Germline V gives CDR1 MNHEY, CDR2 SVGAGI. V was clipped by 2 bases and J by 7 bases, with 9 bases between them. The CDR3 region is CASSYGRLNSPLHF. DNA of the CDR3: TGTGCCAGCAGTTACGGCAGGTTAAATTCACCCCTCCACTTT.

V usage is TRBV7-9 and J usage is TRBJ2-7; maybe TRBD1 (5 bases). Germline V gives CDR1 SEHNR, CDR2 FQNEAQ (reference sequence). The CDR3 is 13 amino acids. With 5 bases removed from V and 4 bases from J, the gap between germline ends came to 12 bases. CDR3 sequence (DNA): TGTGCCAGCAGCCAGGGTTTTGGTTACGAGCAGTACTTC. Its protein product is CASSQGFGYEQYF.

The chain combines TRBV19 with TRBJ1-2, with TRBD1 matching over 7 bases. Germline CDR1 LNHDA, CDR2 SQIVND (reference sequence). J gave up 7 bases and V 3 bases, and 11 bases lay outside the gene matches. The CDR3 has 15 amino acids. As DNA, the CDR3 is TGTGCCAGTAGTATGCCTGACAGGGAACTTCGTGGCTACACCTTC. Translated, it gives CASSMPDRELRGYTF. The variable domain in full, with the rest retrieved from reference TRBV19 and TRBJ1-2, is DGGITQSPKYLFRKEGQNVTLSCEQNLNHDAMYWYRQDPGQGLRLIYYSQIVNDFQKGDIAEGYSVSREKKESFPLTVTSAQKNPTAFYLCASSMPDRELRGYTFGSGTRLTVV.

In this sample, this clone turned up once. CDR3 coding DNA: TGTGCCAGCAGCGTAGGTGTTAGCGGGACTAATGAGCAGTTCTTC. It is translated as CASSVGVSGTNEQFF. V and J are TRBV9 and TRBJ2-1; the match to TRBD2 covers 8 bases. The V and J ends lost 0 bases and 7 bases, in that order; junction bases with no gene match: 6. Germline V gene data show CDR1 as SGDLS and CDR2 as YYNGEE. The CDR3 extends over 15 amino acids.

The chain carries TRBV28 and TRBJ2-7; tentative D call: TRBD2 (7 bases). Germline V gene data show CDR1 as MDHEN and CDR2 as SYDVKM. The CDR3 has 14 amino acids. The germline V and J ends were trimmed by 2 bases and 4 bases, with 12 bases remaining between them. Here the CDR3 reads CASSLRGGKYEQYF. CDR3 sequence (DNA): TGTGCCAGCAGTTTAAGGGGGGGGAAGTACGAGCAGTACTTC.